This T cell receptor beta chain was documented in a study of cytomegalovirus exposure and HLA in healthy donors. Study-wide results and caveats: Reports showed the classifier diagnosing cytomegalovirus status with high specificity and sensitivity. Many donors carried some public TCRs, although rarity characterized most TCR sequences. The study listed approximately 160 cytomegalovirus-associated TCR beta chains.

Trimming left V 6 bases short and J 1 base short, with 21 bases between. Germline V gives CDR1 SNHLY, CDR2 FYNNEI. The CDR3 totals 17 residues. Note on this clone: Antigen: not known.

Profiling relied on immunoSEQ multiplex PCR, and the TCRdb table lists in-frame clones only, not all of them. The sample carries 330,000 or so clones, more than 80% recorded once. Separate from the approximately 670-subject first cohort, the approximately 120-subject validation cohort was the one that the donors belonged to. The sequence was obtained from a woman aged 18-30 years in good health and CMV-seronegative. The chain carries TRBV2 and TRBJ1-2; D possibly corresponds to TRBD1 (5 bases). Sample: PBMCs. The CDR3 DNA reads as TGTGCCAGCAGGGGTGACAGCCGGAAGTTCAATAACTATGGCTACACCTTC. It codes for CASRGDSRKFNNYGYTF. Variable domain in full (rest from reference TRBV2 and TRBJ1-2): EPEVTQTPSHQVTQMGQEVILRCVPISNHLYFYWYRQILGQKVEFLVSFYNNEISEKSEIFDDQFSVERPDGSNFTLKIRSTKLEDSAMYFCASRGDSRKFNNYGYTFGSGTRLTVV.